The 23 T cell receptor beta chains in this list originate from one sample, sequenced in a study of T-cell memory formation after mild COVID-19. TCRdb reprocessed the 5' RACE reads with MiXCR, giving one entry per CDR3 protein. Among 550,000 to 600,000 distinct CDR3 sequences listed, roughly a sixth were seen once. The sample was PBMCs or a T cell subset sorted from them (not recorded which). The source of these receptors is an adult woman who had mild COVID-19 (a few samples of this study predate the infection). Cell type and time point are not known.

A few counts support this clonotype. This chain links TRBV6-5 with TRBJ2-7; D not certain. Germline values: CDR1 MNHEY, CDR2 SVGAGI. The CDR3 is made up of 14 amino acids. V gave up 7 bases and J gave up 3 bases, with 16 bases separating them. The CDR3: CASTWTVGNYEQYF. Written as DNA, the CDR3 is TGTGCCAGCACCTGGACCGTAGGGAACTACGAGCAGTACTTC.

The chain links TRBV28 to TRBJ2-3; the D is unclear. Between the trimmed V and J ends, which lost 6 bases and 0 bases, there was a span of 16 bases. This CDR3 has 16 residues. Germline CDR1 reads MDHEN; CDR2 reads SYDVKM. The DNA for the CDR3 is TGTGCCAGCAGCCCTTCGGGCCGCCCTAGCACAGATACGCAGTATTTT. Protein sequence: CASSPSGRPSTDTQYF.

This clonotype turned up a few times. The CDR3 nucleotides are TGCAGTGCTAGAGATGTAGCGGCGATCTCTGGAAACACCATATATTTT. Its protein product is CSARDVAAISGNTIYF. The J gene is TRBJ1-3, the V gene TRBV20-1; unclear D gene. With 0 bases removed from V and 0 bases from J, the gap between germline ends came to 12 bases. The CDR3 contains 16 residues. The V gene's germline CDR1 is DFQATT and CDR2 SNEGSKA (reference sequence).

The chain links TRBV21-1 to TRBJ1-5. TRBV21-1 is tagged as a pseudogene. The CDR3 extends over 14 amino acids. DNA for the CDR3: TGTGCCAGCAGCGGACTCTGGAGCAATCAGCCCCAGCATTTT. It codes for CASSGLWSNQPQHF.

V and J are TRBV9 and TRBJ2-1, with 7 bases aligning to TRBD1. CDR1 is SGDLS, CDR2 YYNGEE, per germline. This CDR3 has 17 residues. V was clipped by 0 bases and J by 8 bases; unmatched bases: 14. The CDR3 spells CASSVGGGASWSDEQFF. In DNA form, the CDR3 reads TGTGCCAGCAGCGTAGGAGGGGGCGCTTCGTGGTCCGATGAGCAGTTCTTC.

This clonotype was counted ten times or more. This sequence joins TRBV12-3 or TRBV12-4 and TRBJ2-1; 8 bases agree with TRBD1. V shed 4 bases, J shed 10 bases, and the junction held 9 bases outside the gene matches. The CDR3 is made up of 14 amino acids. The CDR3 protein is CASSSTGARGEQFF. The CDR3 nucleotides read TGTGCCAGCAGTTCGACAGGGGCGAGGGGGGAGCAGTTCTTC.

A few counts support this clonotype. This chain connects TRBV24-1 to TRBJ2-3, with D perhaps matching TRBD1 or TRBD2 (5 bases each). V lost 0 bases and J 3 bases, leaving 9 bases between the germline ends. The CDR3 is 15 residues long. Germline V gene sequence: CDR1 KGHDR, CDR2 SFDVKD. CDR3 protein: CATSDLRGRTDTQYF. In nucleotides, the CDR3 is TGTGCCACCAGTGATTTGCGGGGACGGACAGATACGCAGTATTTT.

The chain links TRBV7-8 to TRBJ2-5, with no clear D. Trimming left V 2 bases short and J 7 bases short, with 8 bases between. CDR1 and CDR2 from the germline V gene are SGHVS and FQNEAQ. The CDR3 has 12 amino acids. The CDR3: CASSLTDLTQYF. The DNA for the CDR3 is TGTGCCAGCAGCTTAACGGATTTGACCCAGTACTTC.

The chain links TRBV12-3 or TRBV12-4 to TRBJ1-1; the D gene is possibly TRBD1 (6 bases). The CDR3 spans 12 residues. V was cut by 2 bases and J by 11 bases, with 12 bases left in between. The CDR3 loop reads CASSLRYTGAFF. Written as DNA, the CDR3 is TGTGCCAGCAGTTTAAGATATACAGGGGCTTTCTTT.

This clonotype was seen a handful of times. The V and J genes are TRBV9 and TRBJ2-1; D possibly corresponds to TRBD1 (5 bases). Trimming took 0 bases from V and 0 from J, leaving 7 bases between them. This CDR3 contains 15 residues. CDR1 is SGDLS, CDR2 YYNGEE, per germline. CDR3: CASSVGRGSYNEQFF. The CDR3 DNA reads as TGTGCCAGCAGCGTAGGAAGGGGCTCCTACAATGAGCAGTTCTTC.

This clonotype was seen more than once but under ten times. The V and J genes are TRBV5-1 and TRBJ1-2; 7 positions agree with TRBD1. The CDR3 sequence is 14 residues long. Germline CDR1 and CDR2: SGHRS and YFSETQ. V lost 4 bases to trimming and J lost 8 bases; unmatched junction nucleotides: 11. The DNA for the CDR3 is TGCGCCAGCAGCAAGGACAGGCTGGTAGGGGGCTACACCTTC. Amino acids: CASSKDRLVGGYTF.

There are a few counts of this clonotype. J is TRBJ2-1 and V is TRBV7-3; 12 positions agree with TRBD2. The CDR3 contains 15 residues. The ends lost 5 bases at V and 10 bases at J; junction bases unmatched: 9. Germline V gene data show CDR1 as SGHTA and CDR2 as FQGTGA. CDR3 sequence (DNA): TGTGCCAGCAGCCCACTCCCTGGGACTAGCGGGGAGCAGTTCTTC. It translates to CASSPLPGTSGEQFF.

This clonotype has a handful of counts. This chain connects TRBV20-1 to TRBJ2-1; the match to TRBD2 covers 9 bases. Germline V lookup: CDR1 DFQATT, CDR2 SNEGSKA (reference sequence). V gave up 5 bases and J gave up 7 bases; unmatched junction bases: 3. This CDR3 spans 12 amino acids. The CDR3 nucleotides read TGCAGTGCTCCTGGACTAGCGAATGAGCAGTTCTTC. Residues: CSAPGLANEQFF.

This clonotype has just a few counts. The chain carries TRBV10-3 and TRBJ2-1; D not certain. CDR3 size: 14 residues. The ends were cut back, 2 bases at V and 6 bases at J, with 11 bases in the middle. Germline CDR1 and CDR2: ENHRY and SYGVKD. CDR3 bases: TGTGCCATCAGTGAGCCGTTTGGGATCAATGAGCAGTTCTTC. Its translation: CAISEPFGINEQFF.

V and J are TRBV4-1 and TRBJ2-5, with 11 bases identical to TRBD2. Germline CDR1 is MGHRA and CDR2 is YSYEKL. The CDR3 length is 16 residues. The J segment lost 2 bases and the V segment lost 4 bases, leaving 6 bases of the junction unmatched. The DNA of the CDR3 is TGCGCCAGCAGCCGAAATCTAGCGGGGGGACAAGAGACCCAGTACTTC. As protein: CASSRNLAGGQETQYF.

This clonotype was seen a handful of times. The chain recombines TRBV20-1 with TRBJ1-1, with D uncertain. Germline CDR1 and CDR2: DFQATT and SNEGSKA (reference sequence). Trimming cost V 0 bases and J 0 bases, with 11 bases left between them. CDR3 length equals 15 residues. This chain's CDR3 is CSARDRRQLNTEAFF. The CDR3 DNA reads as TGCAGTGCTAGAGATCGGAGACAACTGAACACTGAAGCTTTCTTT.

This clonotype occurred many times. CDR3 loop: CASSPEGQARDSSYEQYF. DNA of the CDR3: TGTGCCAGCAGCCCGGAAGGGCAAGCCCGGGACAGCTCCTACGAGCAGTACTTC. This rearrangement joins TRBV7-6 to TRBJ2-7, with 7 nucleotides matching TRBD1. Germline V lookup: CDR1 SGHVS, CDR2 FNYEAQ. The CDR3 is 18 amino acids. The V gene end was trimmed by 5 bases and the J gene end by 0 bases; junction bases not matched to a gene: 16.

In this sample, this clonotype turned up a few times. V gene TRBV4-2 combines with J gene TRBJ2-1; 7 nucleotides line up with TRBD2. This CDR3 is built from 15 residues. The V gene's germline CDR1 is LGHNA and CDR2 YNFKEQ. V was clipped by 0 bases and J by 5 bases; unmatched bases: 4. CDR3 amino acids: CASSQDASGHNEQFF. CDR3 coding DNA: TGTGCCAGCAGCCAAGATGCTAGCGGCCACAATGAGCAGTTCTTC.

The chain couples TRBV15 to TRBJ1-6, with D possibly TRBD1 on 5 matching bases. There are 17 residues in the CDR3. The germline V gene encodes CDR1 LNHNV and CDR2 YYDKDF (reference sequence). Trimming took 1 base from V and 18 from J, leaving 28 bases between them. CDR3 residues: CATSRVSYVGGLPPYHF. Here the CDR3 DNA reads TGTGCCACCAGCAGAGTATCTTACGTCGGGGGACTGCCGCCCTACCACTTT.

This clonotype came up a few times. V gene TRBV4-1 combines with J gene TRBJ1-1; D not certain. The CDR3 spans 13 residues. Looked up from germline, CDR1 is MGHRA and CDR2 is YSYEKL. The V end lost 1 base, the J end lost 2 bases, and 5 bases lay between the germline ends. The DNA for the CDR3 is TGCGCCAGCAGCCAAGTTAAAAACACTGAAGCTTTCTTT. Translation gives CASSQVKNTEAFF.

This clonotype showed up many times. CDR3 bases: TGTGCCAGCAGTTATGGACAGGGAAATTCACCCCTCCACTTT. It yields the protein CASSYGQGNSPLHF. V usage is TRBV6-5 and J usage is TRBJ1-6; TRBD1 matches at 8 bases. After removal of 3 bases from V and 7 bases from J, the junction contained 2 bases not matched to a gene. The CDR3 has 14 residues. Germline CDR1 and CDR2: MNHEY and SVGAGI.

The V and J genes are TRBV3-1 and TRBJ2-5; the D is unclear. CDR3 length: 14 amino acids. V was clipped by 1 base and J by 7 bases, with 13 bases between them. Germline lookup yields CDR1 LGHDT and CDR2 YNNKEL (reference sequence). CDR3 DNA sequence: TGTGCCAGCAGCCAAGTAGAAGCTGTGGGGACCCAGTACTTC. Amino acids: CASSQVEAVGTQYF.

The sample holds a few counts of this clonotype. The chain couples TRBV9 to TRBJ1-3, with TRBD1 as a possible D gene (5 bases). Germline-derived CDR1 and CDR2 are SGDLS and YYNGEE. V was cut by 0 bases and J by 2 bases, with 9 bases left in between. The CDR3 has 15 amino acids. The CDR3 coding sequence is TGTGCCAGCAGCGTAGGCAGGGTCCCTGGAAACACCATATATTTT. Its translation is CASSVGRVPGNTIYF.